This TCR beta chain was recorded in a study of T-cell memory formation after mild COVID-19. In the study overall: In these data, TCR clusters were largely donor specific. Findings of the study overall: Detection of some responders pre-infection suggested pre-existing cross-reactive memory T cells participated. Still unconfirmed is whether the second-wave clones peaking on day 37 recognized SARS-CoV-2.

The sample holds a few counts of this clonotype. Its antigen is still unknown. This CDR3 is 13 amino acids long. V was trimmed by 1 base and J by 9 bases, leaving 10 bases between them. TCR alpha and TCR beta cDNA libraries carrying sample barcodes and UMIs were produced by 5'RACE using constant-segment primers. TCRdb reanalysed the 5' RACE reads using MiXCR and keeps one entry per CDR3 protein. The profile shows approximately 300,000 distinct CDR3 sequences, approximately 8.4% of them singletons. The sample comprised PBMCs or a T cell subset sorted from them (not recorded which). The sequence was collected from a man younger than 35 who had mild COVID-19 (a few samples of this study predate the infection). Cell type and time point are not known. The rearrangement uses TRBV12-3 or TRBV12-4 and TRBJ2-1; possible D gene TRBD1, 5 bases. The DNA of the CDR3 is TGTGCCAGCAGTTTAGTCCAGGGCGGTGAGCAGTTCTTC. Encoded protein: CASSLVQGGEQFF.